Below are 28 T cell receptor beta chains sequenced from a single sample in a study of human T cells and chemical hapten exposure. In TCRdb, the RACE reads were re-called with MiXCR into one record per CDR3 protein. The top ten hold roughly 2% of the sample, which has tens of thousands of distinct CDR3 sequences, around 12% seen once. Time point described: pre-sensitization, week 0. Stated treatment: therapeutic diphenylcyclopropenone sensitization with weekly scalp DPC. Total RNA was extracted from unfractionated whole blood. Sequenced material: whole blood, taken in connection with sensitization to the hapten diphenylcyclopropenone (DPC). These receptors were taken from a middle-aged woman with alopecia areata. Some clones in this sample may be carry-over from other donors' samples.

A single count supports this clonotype. This sequence joins TRBV2 and TRBJ2-1; D call uncertain. This CDR3 is built from 12 residues. Trimming pared 2 bases from V and 7 bases from J, leaving 6 bases between. Germline V CDR1 and CDR2: SNHLY, FYNNEI. CDR3 DNA sequence: TGTGCCAGCAGTGAATCCTCTAATGAGCAGTTCTTC. Translation: CASSESSNEQFF.

The chain recombines TRBV7-2 with TRBJ2-3; TRBD2 might be the D (6 bases). Germline V lookup: CDR1 SGHTA, CDR2 FQGNSA. The V end was cut by 3 bases, the J end by 4 bases, with 14 bases between. The CDR3 is 15 amino acids. The CDR3: CASSFQTRFSDTQYF. The CDR3 nucleotides read TGTGCCAGCAGCTTCCAGACTAGGTTCTCAGATACGCAGTATTTT.

Many counts were recorded for this clonotype. This chain connects TRBV2 to TRBJ2-2; D is ambiguous. The V gene's germline CDR1 is SNHLY and CDR2 FYNNEI. This CDR3 has 13 residues. V was pared by 3 bases and J by 5 bases, with 7 bases between. The CDR3 spells CASSDARTGELFF. DNA of the CDR3: TGTGCCAGCAGTGATGCCCGGACCGGGGAGCTGTTTTTT.

This clonotype was seen repeatedly, ten times or more. V and J are TRBV12-3 or TRBV12-4 and TRBJ1-1; 7 bases agree with TRBD1. The CDR3 sequence is 14 residues long. V gave up 5 bases and J gave up 4 bases; unmatched junction bases: 7. In DNA, the CDR3 is TGTGCCAGCAGTCTAAAATCAGGGGGCACTGAAGCTTTCTTT. Residues: CASSLKSGGTEAFF.

The V call is TRBV14, the J call TRBJ2-7; D possibly corresponds to TRBD2 (5 bases). Germline CDR1 SGHDN, CDR2 FVKESK. Deletions cut 2 bases from V and 5 bases from J, with 19 bases between. The CDR3 runs 16 residues. CDR3 in DNA: TGTGCCAGCAGCCAATACCAACACGGGTGGGAGAACGAGCAGTACTTC. The encoded protein is CASSQYQHGWENEQYF.

This clonotype was detected ten times or more. This chain links TRBV4-3 with TRBJ2-7; 11 bases align to TRBD1. Germline loops: CDR1 LGHNA, CDR2 YSLEER. Germline trimming cut 1 base from V and 5 bases from J; bases unmatched to any gene: 4. The CDR3 contains 15 residues. The CDR3 bases are TGCGCCAGCAGCCAAGGGGACAGGGGGTTCCACGAGCAGTACTTC. It translates to CASSQGDRGFHEQYF.

Many counts were recorded for this clonotype. This sequence joins TRBV2 and TRBJ1-5, with 7 bases matching TRBD1. Germline values: CDR1 SNHLY, CDR2 FYNNEI. CDR3 length: 14 amino acids. J gave up 0 bases and V 5 bases, and 1 base lay outside the gene matches. Here the CDR3 DNA reads TGTGCCAGCAGTCGGGACAGTAGCAATCAGCCCCAGCATTTT. This gives the protein CASSRDSSNQPQHF.

This clonotype was counted many times. V usage is TRBV4-1 and J usage is TRBJ2-7; D may be TRBD1 or TRBD2 (5 bases each). The CDR3 consists of 15 residues. V lost 3 bases and J 0 bases, leaving 12 bases between the germline ends. CDR1 and CDR2 from the germline V gene are MGHRA and YSYEKL. The CDR3 loop is CASSQYGTLSYEQYF. DNA for the CDR3: TGCGCCAGCAGCCAGTACGGGACCCTCTCCTACGAGCAGTACTTC.

This clonotype was seen only a few times. The chain joins TRBV15 to TRBJ2-2, with 9 bases identical to TRBD2. From germline, CDR1 is LNHNV and CDR2 YYDKDF (reference sequence). After removal of 4 bases from V and 5 bases from J, the junction contained 5 bases not matched to a gene. The CDR3 loop spans 15 amino acids. The DNA of the CDR3 is TGTGCCACCAGCAAACCTAGCGGGGCGACCGGGGAGCTGTTTTTT. Its translation is CATSKPSGATGELFF.

This clonotype appeared many times. The genes are TRBV2 and TRBJ2-7; perhaps TRBD1 as D (6 bases). Germline values: CDR1 SNHLY, CDR2 FYNNEI. Trimming cost V 6 bases and J 7 bases, with 13 bases left between them. This CDR3 has 12 residues. CDR3 sequence: CASSSRGWEQYF. The CDR3 bases are TGTGCCAGCAGCTCAAGGGGGTGGGAGCAGTACTTC.

The CDR3 region is CASSSQGKGFTDTQYF. The CDR3 coding sequence is TGTGCCAGCAGCTCACAGGGGAAGGGGTTCACAGATACGCAGTATTTT. This chain uses TRBV9 with TRBJ2-3; 7 nucleotides align to TRBD1. This CDR3 is built from 16 residues. The germline CDR1 and CDR2 sequences are SGDLS and YYNGEE. The trim removed 4 bases at V and 2 bases at J, leaving 10 bases unmatched. Full variable domain (remainder filled in from reference TRBV9 and TRBJ2-3): DSGVTQTPKHLITATGQRVTLRCSPRSGDLSVYWYQQSLDQGLQFLIQYYNGEERAKGNILERFSAQQFPDLHSELNLSSLELGDSALYFCASSSQGKGFTDTQYFGPGTRLTVL.

This chain connects TRBV5-1 to TRBJ2-7; D unclear. CDR3 length equals 13 residues. In germline, CDR1 is SGHRS, CDR2 YFSETQ. V was clipped by 0 bases and J by 2 bases, with 6 bases between them. Written as DNA, the CDR3 is TGCGCCAGCAGCTTGGACAACGCCTACGAGCAGTACTTC. Its protein product is CASSLDNAYEQYF.

Worth noting for this clonotype: A junction boundary mismatches the germline segment, possibly from a read error. The chain employs TRBV11-2 and TRBJ1-1, with D unresolved. Germline loops: CDR1 SGHAT, CDR2 FQNNGV. The CDR3 length is 13 residues. In DNA form, the CDR3 reads TGTGTCAGCAGCTTCGGATCAACCACTGAAGCTTTCTTT. Its protein is CVSSFGSTTEAFF. Filled out from reference TRBV11-2 and TRBJ1-1, the complete variable domain reads EAGVAQSPRYKIIEKRQSVAFWCNPISGHATLYWYQQILGQGPKLLIQFQNNGVVDDSQLPKDRFSAERLKGVDSTLKIQPAKLEDSAVYLCVSSFGSTTEAFFGQGTRLTVV.

The chain is built from TRBV3-1 and TRBJ2-5; D uncertain. The CDR3 length is 14 residues. V was cut by 0 bases and J by 8 bases, with 13 bases left in between. Per germline, CDR1 LGHDT and CDR2 YNNKEL (reference sequence). The CDR3 loop reads CASSQESSATTQYF. Written as DNA, the CDR3 is TGTGCCAGCAGCCAAGAGTCGAGCGCCACCACCCAGTACTTC.

This clonotype has only a few counts. The J gene is TRBJ2-7, the V gene TRBV20-1; D uncertain. This CDR3 has 15 amino acids. The V end was cut by 0 bases, the J end by 2 bases, with 14 bases between. Germline-derived CDR1 and CDR2 are DFQATT and SNEGSKA (reference sequence). CDR3 residues: CSARDPPPFTYEQYF. Written as DNA, the CDR3 is TGCAGTGCTAGAGATCCCCCCCCCTTTACCTACGAGCAGTACTTC.

This chain connects TRBV29-1 to TRBJ2-4, with a possible D match to TRBD2 (5 bases). The ends were cut back, 5 bases at V and 1 base at J, with 12 bases in the middle. Germline-derived CDR1 and CDR2 are SQVTM and ANQGSEA. The CDR3 spans 14 residues. The CDR3 loop is CSVKTRAAKNIQYF. In DNA form, the CDR3 reads TGCAGCGTTAAAACTAGGGCTGCCAAAAACATTCAGTACTTC. The entire variable domain, with the rest obtained from reference TRBV29-1 and TRBJ2-4, is as follows: SAVISQKPSRDICQRGTSLTIQCQVDSQVTMMFWYRQQPGQSLTLIATANQGSEATYESGFVIDKFPISRPNLTFSTLTVSNMSPEDSSIYLCSVKTRAAKNIQYFGAGTRLSVL.

This clonotype showed up just a few times. The CDR3 bases are TGCAGCGTTGGGGGAGTAGGACAGCCCCAGCATTTT. This gives the protein CSVGGVGQPQHF. The J gene is TRBJ1-5, the V gene TRBV29-1; D is unclear. The CDR3 length is 12 residues. V lost 4 bases and J lost 7, with 11 bases in between. The germline CDR1 and CDR2 sequences are SQVTM and ANQGSEA.

The V and J genes are TRBV7-9 and TRBJ2-1; D is unclear. V lost 2 bases to trimming and J lost 7 bases, with 3 bases between them. Germline lookup yields CDR1 SEHNR and CDR2 FQNEAQ (reference sequence). CDR3 size: 11 residues. The CDR3 sequence: CASSLSNEQFF. The CDR3 DNA sequence: TGTGCCAGCAGCTTATCGAATGAGCAGTTCTTC.

This sequence joins TRBV10-3 and TRBJ2-7; 13 bases agree with TRBD2. The CDR3 consists of 15 residues. Germline-derived CDR1 and CDR2 are ENHRY and SYGVKD. Losses at the gene ends were 4 bases for V and 2 bases for J; bases not matched to a gene: 2. CDR3 in amino acids: CAISGGTSGTYEQYF. In nucleotides, the CDR3 is TGTGCCATCAGTGGGGGGACTAGCGGGACCTACGAGCAGTACTTC.

This clonotype showed up many times. The V gene is TRBV7-2, the J gene TRBJ2-1; D perhaps matches TRBD1 (6 bases). Germline-derived CDR1 and CDR2 are SGHTA and FQGNSA. V lost 3 bases, J lost 12 bases, and 15 bases lay in between. This CDR3 is built from 13 residues. As DNA, the CDR3 is TGTGCCAGCAGCTTTAAGGGGGAGACCAGGCAGTTCTTC. As protein: CASSFKGETRQFF.

This chain connects TRBV29-1 to TRBJ2-7, with TRBD2 matching 11 bases. The CDR3 sequence is 14 residues long. CDR1 is SQVTM and CDR2 is ANQGSEA in the germline V gene. V shed 4 bases and J 7 bases; nucleotides not matched to a gene: 9. The CDR3 reads CSVVGTSGAREQYF. CDR3 DNA: TGCAGCGTTGTAGGGACTAGCGGAGCTAGGGAGCAGTACTTC.

This clonotype was found many times. Here the CDR3 reads CASSGGRAGGDEQFF. The CDR3 nucleotides are TGTGCCAGCAGCGGTGGTCGAGCGGGCGGGGATGAGCAGTTCTTC. The rearrangement uses TRBV9 and TRBJ2-1, with D perhaps TRBD2 (6 bases). The CDR3 has 15 amino acids. The ends were cut back, 3 bases at V and 8 bases at J, with 18 bases in the middle. Germline CDR1 reads SGDLS; CDR2 reads YYNGEE. Complete variable domain (other parts from reference TRBV9 and TRBJ2-1): DSGVTQTPKHLITATGQRVTLRCSPRSGDLSVYWYQQSLDQGLQFLIQYYNGEERAKGNILERFSAQQFPDLHSELNLSSLELGDSALYFCASSGGRAGGDEQFFGPGTRLTVL.

This clonotype was counted a few times. The chain joins TRBV5-1 to TRBJ2-1, with D unclear. The CDR3 extends over 14 amino acids. Germline lookup yields CDR1 SGHRS and CDR2 YFSETQ. V gave up 0 bases and J gave up 9 bases, with 13 bases separating them. Here the CDR3 reads CASSLDGFESEQFF. CDR3 bases: TGCGCCAGCAGCTTGGATGGCTTCGAGAGTGAGCAGTTCTTC.

This clonotype has a handful of counts. Sequence at one end of the junction differs from germline and may be a read error. The chain carries TRBV7-7 and TRBJ2-1, with D possibly being TRBD1 or TRBD2 (5 bases each). The CDR3 totals 15 residues. Germline V lookup: CDR1 SSHAT, CDR2 FNYEAQ (reference sequence). CDR3 loop: CASSLGTIKGNEQFF. CDR3 DNA: TGTGCTAGCAGCTTAGGGACCATAAAGGGAAATGAGCAGTTCTTC.

V usage is TRBV19 and J usage is TRBJ1-2; D is ambiguous. The V gene's germline CDR1 is LNHDA and CDR2 SQIVND (reference sequence). The CDR3 has 13 amino acids. Trimming left V 9 bases short and J 0 bases short, with 11 bases between. The CDR3: CASHFGANYGYTF. As DNA, the CDR3 is TGTGCCAGCCACTTCGGGGCTAACTATGGCTACACCTTC.

This clonotype was observed many times. The J gene is TRBJ2-3, the V gene TRBV29-1, with D possibly matching TRBD1 (5 bases). CDR3 length: 14 residues. V was shortened by 7 bases and J by 1 base, with 15 bases between the two germline ends. Germline lookup yields CDR1 SQVTM and CDR2 ANQGSEA. The CDR3 region is CSAEPAGRTDTQYF. In nucleotides, the CDR3 is TGCAGCGCCGAACCGGCAGGGCGCACAGATACGCAGTATTTT.

This clonotype has a count of ten or more. The chain recombines TRBV3-1 with TRBJ2-1, with D perhaps being TRBD1 or TRBD2 (5 bases each). The germline V gene encodes CDR1 LGHDT and CDR2 YNNKEL (reference sequence). The CDR3 consists of 16 residues. With 1 base removed from V and 4 bases from J, the gap between germline ends came to 14 bases. The CDR3 coding sequence is TGTGCCAGCAGCCAAGCGGGGACCGGGCCGTACAATGAGCAGTTCTTC. This encodes CASSQAGTGPYNEQFF.

Ten or more counts support this clonotype. The chain recombines TRBV14 with TRBJ2-3; D unresolved. Germline assignment: CDR1 SGHDN and CDR2 FVKESK. V lost 3 bases to trimming and J lost 2 bases, with 6 bases between them. The CDR3 contains 13 residues. The CDR3: CASSHSSTDTQYF. The CDR3 DNA follows: TGTGCCAGCAGCCATTCATCCACAGATACGCAGTATTTT.